The T cell receptor beta chain described here comes from a study of cytomegalovirus exposure and HLA in healthy donors. Study results and caveats: Three CMV-associated chains proved CMV antigen-specific in vitro. Clusters of TCRs from the first cohort tended to co-occur in the 120 validation repertoires (as a later analysis found).

On this clone itself: Its antigen remains unidentified.

Germline values: CDR1 ENHRY, CDR2 SYGVKD. The CDR3 sequence is 16 residues long. The V and J ends lost 3 bases and 0 bases respectively, with 12 bases between them. Sequenced by immunoSEQ multiplex PCR; TCRdb stores in-frame clones only, minus some. Of over 110,000 clones listed, approximately 84% are singletons. Sequenced input: PBMCs. This receptor was taken from a woman between 25 and 40 years old in good health and CMV-seronegative. The chain employs TRBV10-3 and TRBJ2-1; TRBD2 is a possible D gene (6 bases). The CDR3 DNA follows: TGTGCCATCAGTGATCTTGGGGGAGGCTCCTACAATGAGCAGTTCTTC. Its protein product is CAISDLGGGSYNEQFF.